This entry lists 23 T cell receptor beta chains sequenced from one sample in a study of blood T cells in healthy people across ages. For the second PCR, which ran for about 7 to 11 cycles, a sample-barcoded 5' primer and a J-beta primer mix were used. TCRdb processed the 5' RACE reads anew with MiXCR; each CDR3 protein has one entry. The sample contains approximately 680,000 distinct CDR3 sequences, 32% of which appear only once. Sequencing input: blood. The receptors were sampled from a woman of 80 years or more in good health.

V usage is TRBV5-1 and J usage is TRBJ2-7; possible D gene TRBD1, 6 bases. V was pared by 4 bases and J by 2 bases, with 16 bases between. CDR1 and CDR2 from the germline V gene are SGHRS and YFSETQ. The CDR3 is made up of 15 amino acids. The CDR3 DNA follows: TGCGCCAGCAGCGCATCAACAGGGCTGCCCTACGAGCAGTACTTC. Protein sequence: CASSASTGLPYEQYF.

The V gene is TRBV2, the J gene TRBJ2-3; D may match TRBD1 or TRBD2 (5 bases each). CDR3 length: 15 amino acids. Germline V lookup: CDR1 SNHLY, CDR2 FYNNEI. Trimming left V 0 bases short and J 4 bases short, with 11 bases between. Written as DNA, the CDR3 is TGTGCCAGCAGTGAAGCGGGGGTTGGGGCAGATACGCAGTATTTT. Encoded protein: CASSEAGVGADTQYF.

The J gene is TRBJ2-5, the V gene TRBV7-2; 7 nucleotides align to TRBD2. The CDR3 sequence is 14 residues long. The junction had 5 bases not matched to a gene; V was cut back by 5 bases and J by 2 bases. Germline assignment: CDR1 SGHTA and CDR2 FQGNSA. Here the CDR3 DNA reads TGTGCCAGCAGCACATCTAGCGGTCAAGAGACCCAGTACTTC. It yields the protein CASSTSSGQETQYF.

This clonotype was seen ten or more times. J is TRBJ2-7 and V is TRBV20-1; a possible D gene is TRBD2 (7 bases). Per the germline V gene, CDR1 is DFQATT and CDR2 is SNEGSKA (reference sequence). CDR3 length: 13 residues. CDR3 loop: CSTRPGGLLEQYF. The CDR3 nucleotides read TGCAGCACGCGGCCGGGGGGCCTGTTAGAGCAGTACTTC.

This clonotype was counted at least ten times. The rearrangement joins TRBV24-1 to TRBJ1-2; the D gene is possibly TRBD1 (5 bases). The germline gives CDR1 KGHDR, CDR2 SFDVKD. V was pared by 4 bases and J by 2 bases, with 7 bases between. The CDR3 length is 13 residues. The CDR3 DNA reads TGTGCCACCAGTGACCACAGGAACTATGGCTACACCTTC. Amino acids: CATSDHRNYGYTF.

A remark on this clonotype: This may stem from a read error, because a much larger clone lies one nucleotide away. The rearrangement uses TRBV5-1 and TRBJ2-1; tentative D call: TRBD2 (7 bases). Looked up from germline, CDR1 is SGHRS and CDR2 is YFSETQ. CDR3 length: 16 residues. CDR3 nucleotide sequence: TGCGCCAGCAGCTTGGACCTCAGGGGCATTGCGGGGGAGCAGCTCTTC. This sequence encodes CASSLDLRGIAGEQLF.

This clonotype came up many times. For the CDR3, the DNA is TGTGCCAGCAGCTTAGTACAGGGAATTGGGAGGACAGATACGCAGTATTTT. Its translation is CASSLVQGIGRTDTQYF. This chain connects TRBV7-2 to TRBJ2-3, with D perhaps being TRBD1 or TRBD2 (6 bases each). CDR3 length: 17 amino acids. Deletions cut 1 base from V and 3 bases from J, with 17 bases between. Germline V gene lookup returns CDR1 SGHTA and CDR2 FQGNSA.

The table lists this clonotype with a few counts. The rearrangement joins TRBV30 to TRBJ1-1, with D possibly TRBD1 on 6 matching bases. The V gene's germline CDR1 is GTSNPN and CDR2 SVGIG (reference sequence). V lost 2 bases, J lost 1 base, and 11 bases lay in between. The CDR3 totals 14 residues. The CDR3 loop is CAWSQTGKNTEAFF. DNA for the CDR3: TGTGCCTGGAGTCAGACAGGAAAGAACACTGAAGCTTTCTTT.

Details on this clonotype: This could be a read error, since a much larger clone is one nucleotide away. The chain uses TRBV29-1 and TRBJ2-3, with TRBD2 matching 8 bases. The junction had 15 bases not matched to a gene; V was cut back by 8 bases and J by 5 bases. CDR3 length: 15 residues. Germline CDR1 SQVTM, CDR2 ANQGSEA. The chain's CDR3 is CSSTRGVGLIDTQYF. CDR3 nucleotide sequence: TGCAGCAGTACGCGGGGGGTCGGGCTGATAGATACGCAGTATTTT.

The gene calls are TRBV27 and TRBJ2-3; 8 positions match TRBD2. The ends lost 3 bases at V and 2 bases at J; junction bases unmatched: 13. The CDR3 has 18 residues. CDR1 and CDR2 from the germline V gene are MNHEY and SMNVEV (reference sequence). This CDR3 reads CASSFLTPTSGITDTQYF. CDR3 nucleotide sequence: TGTGCCAGCAGTTTCCTAACCCCTACTAGCGGAATCACAGATACGCAGTATTTT.

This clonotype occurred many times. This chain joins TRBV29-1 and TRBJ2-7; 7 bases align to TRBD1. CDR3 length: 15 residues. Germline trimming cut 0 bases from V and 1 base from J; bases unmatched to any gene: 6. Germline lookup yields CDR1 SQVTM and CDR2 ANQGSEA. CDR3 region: CSVEDQQGPSYEQYF. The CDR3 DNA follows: TGCAGCGTTGAAGACCAACAGGGGCCATCCTACGAGCAGTACTTC.

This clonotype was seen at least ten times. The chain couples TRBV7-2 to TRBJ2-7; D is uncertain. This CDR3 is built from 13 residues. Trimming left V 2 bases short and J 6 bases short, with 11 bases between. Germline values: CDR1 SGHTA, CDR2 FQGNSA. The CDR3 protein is CASSLLIGIEQYF. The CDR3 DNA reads TGTGCCAGCAGCTTACTCATAGGTATCGAGCAGTACTTC.

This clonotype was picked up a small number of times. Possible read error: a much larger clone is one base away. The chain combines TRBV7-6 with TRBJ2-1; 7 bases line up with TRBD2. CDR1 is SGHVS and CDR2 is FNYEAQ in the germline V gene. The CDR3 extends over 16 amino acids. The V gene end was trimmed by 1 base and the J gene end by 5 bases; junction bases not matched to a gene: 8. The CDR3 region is CASSLDTAGRHNEQFF. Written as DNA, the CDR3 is TGTGCCAGCAGCTTAGACACAGCGGGGAGGCACAATGAGCAGTTCTTC.

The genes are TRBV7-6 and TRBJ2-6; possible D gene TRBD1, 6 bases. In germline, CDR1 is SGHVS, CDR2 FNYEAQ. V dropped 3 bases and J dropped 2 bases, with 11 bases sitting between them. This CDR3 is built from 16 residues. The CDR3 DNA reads TGTGCCAGCAGCTTTCCCTACAGGGCTGGGGCCAACGTCCTGACTTTC. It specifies CASSFPYRAGANVLTF.

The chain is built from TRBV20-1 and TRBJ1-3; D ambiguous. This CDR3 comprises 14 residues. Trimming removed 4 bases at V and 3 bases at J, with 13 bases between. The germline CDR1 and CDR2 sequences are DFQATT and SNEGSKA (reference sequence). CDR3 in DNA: TGCAGTGCTAATGCAGGAACTTATGGAAACACCATATATTTT. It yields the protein CSANAGTYGNTIYF.

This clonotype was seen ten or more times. The CDR3 loop is CASSSKANYGYTF. As DNA, the CDR3 is TGTGCCAGCAGCTCTAAAGCTAACTATGGCTACACCTTC. The rearrangement joins TRBV7-2 to TRBJ1-2; D call uncertain. The CDR3 totals 13 residues. Germline V CDR1 and CDR2: SGHTA, FQGNSA. V was cut by 4 bases and J by 0 bases, with 6 bases left in between.

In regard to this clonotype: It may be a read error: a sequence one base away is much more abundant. The CDR3 sequence is CSARHMSTEAFF. Here the CDR3 DNA reads TGCAGTGCTAGACATATGAGCACTGAAGCTTTCTTT. This rearrangement joins TRBV20-1 to TRBJ1-1; no firm D call. Per germline, CDR1 DFQATT and CDR2 SNEGSKA (reference sequence). The CDR3 loop spans 12 amino acids. Trimming left V 2 bases short and J 4 bases short, with 8 bases between.

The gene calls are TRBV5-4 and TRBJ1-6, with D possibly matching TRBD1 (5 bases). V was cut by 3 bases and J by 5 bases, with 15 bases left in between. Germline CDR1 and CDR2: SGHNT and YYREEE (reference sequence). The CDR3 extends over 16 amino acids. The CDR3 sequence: CASSSPGKADNSPLHF. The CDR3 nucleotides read TGTGCCAGCAGCTCTCCAGGGAAAGCGGATAATTCACCCCTCCACTTT. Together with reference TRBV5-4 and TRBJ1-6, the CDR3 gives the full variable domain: ETGVTQSPTHLIKTRGQQVTLRCSSQSGHNTVSWYQQALGQGPQFIFQYYREEENGRGNFPPRFSGLQFPNYSSELNVNALELDDSALYLCASSSPGKADNSPLHFGNGTRLTVT.

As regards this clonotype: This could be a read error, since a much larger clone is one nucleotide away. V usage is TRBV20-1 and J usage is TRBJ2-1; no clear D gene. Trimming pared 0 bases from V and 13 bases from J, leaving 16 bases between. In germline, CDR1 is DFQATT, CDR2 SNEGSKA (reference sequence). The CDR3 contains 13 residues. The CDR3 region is CSARDRPSRTQFF. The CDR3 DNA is TGCAGTGCTAGAGATAGACCTTCTCGGACCCAGTTCTTC.

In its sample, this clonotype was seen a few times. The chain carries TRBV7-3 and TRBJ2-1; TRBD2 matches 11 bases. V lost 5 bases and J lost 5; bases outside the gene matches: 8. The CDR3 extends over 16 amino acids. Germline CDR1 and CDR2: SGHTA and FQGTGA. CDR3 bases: TGTGCCAGCAGCCCTTTAGCGGGGGGGCCCAACAATGAGCAGTTCTTC. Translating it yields CASSPLAGGPNNEQFF.

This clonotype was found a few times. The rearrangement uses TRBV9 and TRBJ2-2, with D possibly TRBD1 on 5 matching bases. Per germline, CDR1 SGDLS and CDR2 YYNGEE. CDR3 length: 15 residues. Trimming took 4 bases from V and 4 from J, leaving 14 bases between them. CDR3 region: CASSTQGWSTGELFF. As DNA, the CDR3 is TGTGCCAGCAGCACCCAGGGATGGAGCACCGGGGAGCTGTTTTTT.

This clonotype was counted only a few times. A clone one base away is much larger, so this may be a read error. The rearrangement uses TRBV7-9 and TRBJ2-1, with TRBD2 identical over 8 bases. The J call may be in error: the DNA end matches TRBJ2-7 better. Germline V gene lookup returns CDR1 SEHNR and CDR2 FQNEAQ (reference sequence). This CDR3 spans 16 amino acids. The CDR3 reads CASSSVGGGSYNEQYF. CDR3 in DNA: TGTGCCAGCAGCTCCGTCGGCGGGGGGTCCTACAATGAGCAGTACTTC.

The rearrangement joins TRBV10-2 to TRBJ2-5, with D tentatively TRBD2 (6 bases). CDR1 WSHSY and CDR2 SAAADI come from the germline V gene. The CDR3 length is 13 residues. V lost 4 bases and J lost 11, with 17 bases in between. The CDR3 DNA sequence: TGCGCCAGCAGTGGACCGCCACCGGGGGAGCAGTACTTC. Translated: CASSGPPPGEQYF.